This T cell receptor beta chain was obtained from a study of T-cell memory formation after mild COVID-19. Study background: TCR clustering was largely donor specific.

Germline V gives CDR1 LGHNA, CDR2 YNFKEQ. The CDR3 length is 13 residues. V trimming: 8 bases; J trimming: 4 bases; junction bases outside the gene matches: 6. Study findings and constraints: CD4+ contracting clones lay mainly in CM and EM, CD8+ ones in EMRA.

Regarding this clonotype: Its target is not known.

One entry per CDR3 protein results from TCRdb running MiXCR on the 5' RACE reads. Of about 260,000 distinct CDR3 sequences listed, roughly 8% are singletons. The sequence was collected from a man aged 18 to 29 who had mild COVID-19 (a few samples of this study predate the infection). Cell type and time point are not known. The chain carries TRBV4-2 and TRBJ2-3; 7 nucleotides agree with TRBD2. The sample taken for sequencing was PBMCs or a T cell subset sorted from them (not recorded which). The CDR3 DNA is TGTGCCAGCGCGGGGGTACCGCCAGATACGCAGTATTTT. As protein: CASAGVPPDTQYF.